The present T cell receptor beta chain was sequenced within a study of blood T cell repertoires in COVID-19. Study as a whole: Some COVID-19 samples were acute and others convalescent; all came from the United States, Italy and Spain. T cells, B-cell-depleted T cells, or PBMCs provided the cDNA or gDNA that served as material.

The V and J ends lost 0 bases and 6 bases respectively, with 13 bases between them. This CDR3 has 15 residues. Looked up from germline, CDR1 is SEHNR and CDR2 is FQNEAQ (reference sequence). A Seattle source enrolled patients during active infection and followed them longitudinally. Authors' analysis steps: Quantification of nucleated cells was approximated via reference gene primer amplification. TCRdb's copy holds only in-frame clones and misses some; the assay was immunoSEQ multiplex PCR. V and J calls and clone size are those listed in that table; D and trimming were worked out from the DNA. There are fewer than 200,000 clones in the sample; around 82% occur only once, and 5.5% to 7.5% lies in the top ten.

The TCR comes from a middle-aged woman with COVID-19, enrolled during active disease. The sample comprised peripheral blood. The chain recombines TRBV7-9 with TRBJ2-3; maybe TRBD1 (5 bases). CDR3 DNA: TGTGCCAGCAGCTTAGCCGGCAGGGTGCCGGATACGCAGTATTTT. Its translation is CASSLAGRVPDTQYF.